The clone carrying this T cell receptor (beta chain) came up a few times. Antigen: not known. Clones were read by immunoSEQ multiplex PCR, and TCRdb kept only the in-frame ones, dropping some. Of tens of thousands of clones in the sample, 80% to 90% are singletons; the top ten hold roughly 1.5%. The data were taken from a study of a mutant IDH1 vaccine in newly diagnosed glioma. Germline loops: CDR1 MNHNY, CDR2 SVGAGI (reference sequence). V lost 2 bases to trimming and J lost 4 bases, with 11 bases between them. The CDR3 has 14 amino acids. Stated time point: week 35, safety follow-up. The investigators gave 300 ug of mutant IDH1 20-mer peptide in each vaccine dose, together with topical imiquimod.

The J gene is TRBJ1-2, the V gene TRBV6-6, with D possibly being TRBD1 (5 bases). The receptor's source is a man between 40 and 49 years old with glioma. Material: PBMCs, obtained from a glioma patient whose treatment included an IDH1 peptide vaccine. In DNA form, the CDR3 reads TGTGCCAGCAGTTACGCAGGGTCAGGCTATGGCTACACCTTC. The encoded protein is CASSYAGSGYGYTF.